This TCR beta chain was sequenced during a study of blood T cell repertoires in COVID-19. Study processing details: For nucleated cells, counts were estimated from reference gene primer amplification. Method: immunoSEQ multiplex PCR; TCRdb's copy keeps in-frame clones and lacks some. V and J calls and clone size come straight from that table; D and trimming were deduced from the DNA. The top ten clones hold under 2.5% of a sample with 200,000 to 250,000 clones, around nine tenths of them seen once. Looked up from germline, CDR1 is MGHDK and CDR2 is SYGVNS. CDR3 length equals 14 residues. The V segment lost 6 bases and the J segment 5 bases; nucleotides outside the gene matches: 9.

This sequence joins TRBV25-1 and TRBJ2-5; 7 bases are shared with TRBD2. The clonotype originates from a woman aged 40 to 50 who had recovered from COVID-19. Sequencing was performed on peripheral blood. The CDR3 DNA sequence: TGTGCCAGCAGCACGGGGGGACCGAGGGAGACCCAGTACTTC. Translated: CASSTGGPRETQYF. The entire variable domain, with the rest obtained from reference TRBV25-1 and TRBJ2-5, is as follows: EADIYQTPRYLVIGTGKKITLECSQTMGHDKMYWYQQDPGMELHLIHYSYGVNSTEKGDLSSESTVSRIRTEHFPLTLESARPSHTSQYLCASSTGGPRETQYFGPGTRLLVL.